Listed below are T cell receptor beta chains from one sample, sequenced in a study of Graves' ophthalmopathy and Graves' hyperthyroidism. TCRdb re-called the multiplex PCR reads through MiXCR, storing one row per CDR3 protein. Altogether 400,000 or so distinct CDR3 sequences are present, approximately 15% being singletons, with the ten largest covering 5.5% to 7%. The material sequenced was peripheral blood. These receptors originate from a woman aged 18-29 years with stable Graves' hyperthyroidism. Each CDR3 is given with its conserved first and last residue. A D gene is named only where the DNA matches it firmly.

j_call cdr3_length d_call v_call cdr3_aa
TRBJ1-1 14 TRBD1 TRBV19 CASSIGQGNTEAFF
TRBJ2-2 14 . TRBV6-1 CAIAGRANTGELFF
TRBJ1-3 15 . TRBV12-3/TRBV12-4 CASSPPDRARNTIYF
TRBJ1-2 13 . TRBV19 CASEGDPNYGYTF
TRBJ1-6 14 . TRBV19 CASRSDGYNSPLHF
TRBJ1-6 15 . TRBV9 CASSEPGRMNSPLHF
TRBJ1-1 18 . TRBV3-1 CASSQGRGSVGMNTEAFF
TRBJ1-5 13 . TRBV20-1 CSARGGFLQPQHF
TRBJ1-1 13 . TRBV6-2/TRBV6-3 CASSHPTGLEAFF
TRBJ2-7 16 . TRBV6-5 CASSSTAGTRGYEQYF
TRBJ1-2 15 . TRBV10-3 CAISDPTGTPVGYTF
TRBJ2-5 16 TRBD2 TRBV11-1 CASSPRSGGAEETQYF